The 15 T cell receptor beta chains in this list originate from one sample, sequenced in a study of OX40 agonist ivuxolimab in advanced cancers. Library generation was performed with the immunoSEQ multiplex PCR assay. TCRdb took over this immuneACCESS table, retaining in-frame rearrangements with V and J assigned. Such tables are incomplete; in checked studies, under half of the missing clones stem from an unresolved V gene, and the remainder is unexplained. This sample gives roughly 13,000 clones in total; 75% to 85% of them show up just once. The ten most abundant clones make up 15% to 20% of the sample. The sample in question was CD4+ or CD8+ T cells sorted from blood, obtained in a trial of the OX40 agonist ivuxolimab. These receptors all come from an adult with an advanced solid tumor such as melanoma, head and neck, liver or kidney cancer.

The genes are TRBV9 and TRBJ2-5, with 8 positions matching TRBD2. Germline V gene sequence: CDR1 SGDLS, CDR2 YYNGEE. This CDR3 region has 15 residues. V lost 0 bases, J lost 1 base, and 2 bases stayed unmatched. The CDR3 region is CASSVEAGAQETQYF. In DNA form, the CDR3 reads TGTGCCAGCAGCGTAGAAGCGGGAGCCCAAGAGACCCAGTACTTC.

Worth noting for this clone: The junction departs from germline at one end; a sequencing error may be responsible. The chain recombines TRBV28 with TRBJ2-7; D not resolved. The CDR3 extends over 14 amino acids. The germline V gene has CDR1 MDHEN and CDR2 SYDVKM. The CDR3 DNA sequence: TGTGCCATCAGTATACGCGTGGACTCCTACGAGCAGTACTTC. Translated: CAISIRVDSYEQYF.

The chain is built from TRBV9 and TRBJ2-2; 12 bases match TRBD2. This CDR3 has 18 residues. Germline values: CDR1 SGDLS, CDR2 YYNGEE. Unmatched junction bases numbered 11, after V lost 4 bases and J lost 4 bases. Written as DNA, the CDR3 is TGTGCCAGCAGCCCGGGGGGCGGACTAGCGGGATTCACCGGGGAGCTGTTTTTT. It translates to CASSPGGGLAGFTGELFF.

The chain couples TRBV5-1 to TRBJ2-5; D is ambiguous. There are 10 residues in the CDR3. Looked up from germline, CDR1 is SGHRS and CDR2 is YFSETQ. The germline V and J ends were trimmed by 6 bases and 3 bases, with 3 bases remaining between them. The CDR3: CASNEETQYF. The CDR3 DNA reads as TGCGCCAGCAATGAAGAGACCCAGTACTTC.

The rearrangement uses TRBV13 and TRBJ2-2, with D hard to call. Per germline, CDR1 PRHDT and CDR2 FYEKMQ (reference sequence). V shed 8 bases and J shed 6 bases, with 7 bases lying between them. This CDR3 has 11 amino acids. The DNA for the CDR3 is TGTGCCAGCGGATTCCCCGGGGAGCTGTTTTTT. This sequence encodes CASGFPGELFF.

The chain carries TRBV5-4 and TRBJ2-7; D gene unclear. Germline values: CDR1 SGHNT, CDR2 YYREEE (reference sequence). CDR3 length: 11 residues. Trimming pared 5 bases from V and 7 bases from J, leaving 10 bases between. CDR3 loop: CASRDQGEQYF. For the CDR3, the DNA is TGTGCCAGCAGAGACCAAGGAGAGCAGTACTTC.

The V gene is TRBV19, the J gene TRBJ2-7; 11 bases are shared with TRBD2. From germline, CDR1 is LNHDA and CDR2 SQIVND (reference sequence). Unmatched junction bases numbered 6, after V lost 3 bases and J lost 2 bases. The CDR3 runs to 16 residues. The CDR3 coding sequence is TGTGCCAGTAGTATCGGTGGGACTAGCGGCACCTACGAGCAGTACTTC. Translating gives CASSIGGTSGTYEQYF.

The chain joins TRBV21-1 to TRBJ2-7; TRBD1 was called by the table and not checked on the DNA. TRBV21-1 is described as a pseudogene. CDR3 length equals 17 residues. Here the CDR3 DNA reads TGTGCCAGCAGCCCAAAGGACCAGGGGCCCATCTCCTACGAGCAGTACTTC. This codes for CASSPKDQGPISYEQYF.

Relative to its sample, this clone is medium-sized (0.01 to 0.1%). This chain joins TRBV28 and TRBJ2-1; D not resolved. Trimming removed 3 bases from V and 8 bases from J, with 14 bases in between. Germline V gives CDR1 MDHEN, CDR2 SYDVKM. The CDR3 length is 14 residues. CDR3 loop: CASSFQPPGYEQFF. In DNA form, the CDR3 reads TGTGCCAGCAGTTTTCAGCCCCCGGGCTATGAGCAGTTCTTC.

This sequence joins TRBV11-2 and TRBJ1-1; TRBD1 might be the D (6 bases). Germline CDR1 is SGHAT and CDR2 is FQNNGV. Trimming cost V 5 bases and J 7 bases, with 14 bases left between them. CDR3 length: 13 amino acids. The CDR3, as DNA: TGTGCCAGCAGCGCGCGGGGGGCGGATGAAGCTTTCTTT. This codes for CASSARGADEAFF.

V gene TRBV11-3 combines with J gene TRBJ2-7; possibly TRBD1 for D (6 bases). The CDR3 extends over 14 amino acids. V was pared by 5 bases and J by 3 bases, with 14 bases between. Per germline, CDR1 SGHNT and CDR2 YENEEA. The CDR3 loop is CASSLSGDNYEQYF. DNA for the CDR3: TGTGCCAGCAGCCTATCCGGGGACAACTACGAGCAGTACTTC.

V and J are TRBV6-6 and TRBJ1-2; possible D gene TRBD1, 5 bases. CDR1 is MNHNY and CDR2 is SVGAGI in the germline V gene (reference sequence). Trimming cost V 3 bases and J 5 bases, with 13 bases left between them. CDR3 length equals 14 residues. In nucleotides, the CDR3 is TGTGCCAGCAGTTATTACAGGACCGGGTATGGCTACACCTTC. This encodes CASSYYRTGYGYTF.

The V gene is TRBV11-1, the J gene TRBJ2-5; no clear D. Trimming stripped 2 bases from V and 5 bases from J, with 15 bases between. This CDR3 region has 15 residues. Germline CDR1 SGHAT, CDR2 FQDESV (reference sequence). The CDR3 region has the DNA TGTGCCAGCAGCTTACCGACTTACGCCGGGGAGACCCAGTACTTC. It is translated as CASSLPTYAGETQYF.

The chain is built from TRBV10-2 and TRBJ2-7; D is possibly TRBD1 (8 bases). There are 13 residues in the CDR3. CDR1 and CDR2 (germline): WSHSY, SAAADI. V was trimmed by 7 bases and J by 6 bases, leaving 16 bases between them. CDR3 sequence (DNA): TGCGCCAGCAAAACAGGGGGGGCAGGCGAGCAGTACTTC. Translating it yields CASKTGGAGEQYF.

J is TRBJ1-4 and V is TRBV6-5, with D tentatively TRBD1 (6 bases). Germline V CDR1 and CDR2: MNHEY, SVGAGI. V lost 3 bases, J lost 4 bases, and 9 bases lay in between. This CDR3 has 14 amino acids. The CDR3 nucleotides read TGTGCCAGCAGTTATACAGGGCTTAATGAAAAACTGTTTTTT. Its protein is CASSYTGLNEKLFF.